This T cell receptor (beta chain) appears in the sequencing data of a study of cytomegalovirus exposure and HLA in healthy donors. Study-level background: Within an early data release were roughly 90 million unique TCRs drawn from HLA-typed donors.

The PCR had 60 Vbeta and 13 Jbeta primers. TCRdb's table, derived via immunoSEQ multiplex PCR, lists solely in-frame clones and lacks some. Of more than 100,000 clones in the sample, about 80% are singletons; the top ten hold 2.5% to 3.5%. Per germline, CDR1 SGHAT and CDR2 FQDESV (reference sequence). The CDR3 has 14 residues. V was shortened by 5 bases and J by 0 bases, with 11 bases between the two germline ends. This clone showed up just a few times. Sequencing was performed on PBMCs. The source of this sequence is a woman aged 40 to 50 in good health and CMV-seropositive. The chain is built from TRBV11-1 and TRBJ2-7; D may be TRBD1 (6 bases). CDR3 loop: CASSKNRDSYEQYF. The CDR3 DNA reads TGTGCCAGCAGCAAAAACAGGGACTCCTACGAGCAGTACTTC.